The sequence of this TCR beta chain was determined in a study of human T cells and chemical hapten exposure. CDR1 and CDR2 from the germline V gene are SNHLY and FYNNEI. Trimming took off 8 bases at V and 4 bases at J, with 17 bases between the two ends. The CDR3 totals 14 residues. This sample's time point: pre-sensitization, week 0. Documented treatment: therapeutic diphenylcyclopropenone sensitization with weekly scalp DPC. TCRdb ran MiXCR on the RACE reads and lists one entry per CDR3 protein. Here the sample spans under 400,000 distinct CDR3 sequences, 5.1% being singletons. This sequence joins TRBV2 and TRBJ1-2; D possibly corresponds to TRBD1 (5 bases). The sequence was collected from a woman between 45 and 65 years old with alopecia areata. Some clones in this sample may be carry-over from other donors' samples. Sequencing used whole blood, obtained in connection with sensitization to the hapten diphenylcyclopropenone (DPC). The CDR3 DNA follows: TGTGCCAGCGCCGAAAACCGGGACGGCTATGGCTACACCTTC. Protein sequence: CASAENRDGYGYTF.